This TCR beta chain was sequenced during a study of siplizumab effects on memory and regulatory T cells. About this clone: The target antigen is unknown.

Trimming removed 0 bases at V and 7 bases at J, with 18 bases between. The CDR3 has 17 residues. Germline lookup yields CDR1 SEHNR and CDR2 FQNEAQ (reference sequence). Findings and caveats of the study: Assignment of a naive or memory phenotype failed for roughly 80-97% of the proliferating CD4+ or CD8+ clones. Unstimulated naive T cells seemed to show more diversity than memory cells did, and they also seemed to be among the major contributors to the alloresponse.

Generated by immunoSEQ multiplex PCR, the TCRdb table keeps only in-frame clones and is missing some. The sample consists of approximately 120,000 clones, about 91% of them appearing once. The source material was Tregs sorted from blood. The clonotype originates from a human donor in good health. J is TRBJ1-4 and V is TRBV7-9, with D possibly matching TRBD1 (6 bases). CDR3 DNA sequence: TGTGCCAGCAGCTTAGCCCGGGACAAGGTTATCGGTGAAAAACTGTTTTTT. This sequence encodes CASSLARDKVIGEKLFF.